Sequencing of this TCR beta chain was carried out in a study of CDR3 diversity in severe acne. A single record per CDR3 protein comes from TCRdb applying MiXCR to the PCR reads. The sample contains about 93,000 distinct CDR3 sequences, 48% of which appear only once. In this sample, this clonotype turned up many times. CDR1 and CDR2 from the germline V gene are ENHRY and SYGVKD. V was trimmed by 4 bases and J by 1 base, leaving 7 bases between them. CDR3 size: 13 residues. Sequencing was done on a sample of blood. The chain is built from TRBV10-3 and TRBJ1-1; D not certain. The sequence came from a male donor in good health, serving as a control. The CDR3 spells CAISARANTEAFF. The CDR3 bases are TGTGCCATCAGTGCGCGAGCGAACACTGAAGCTTTCTTT.